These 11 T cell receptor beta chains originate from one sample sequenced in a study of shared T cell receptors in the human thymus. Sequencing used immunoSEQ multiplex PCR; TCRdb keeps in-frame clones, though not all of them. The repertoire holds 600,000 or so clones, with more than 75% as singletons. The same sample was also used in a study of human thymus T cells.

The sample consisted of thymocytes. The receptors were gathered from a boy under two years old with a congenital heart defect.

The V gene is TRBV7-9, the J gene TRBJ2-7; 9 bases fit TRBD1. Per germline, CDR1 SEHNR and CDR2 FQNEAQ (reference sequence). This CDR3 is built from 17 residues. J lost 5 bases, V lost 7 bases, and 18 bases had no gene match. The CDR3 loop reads CASTPTPGDRDKDEQYF. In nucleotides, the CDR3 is TGTGCCAGCACACCAACCCCAGGGGACAGGGACAAAGACGAGCAGTACTTC.

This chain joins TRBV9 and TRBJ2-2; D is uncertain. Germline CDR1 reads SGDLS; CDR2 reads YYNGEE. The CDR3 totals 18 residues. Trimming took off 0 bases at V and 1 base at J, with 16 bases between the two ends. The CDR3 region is CASSVVSIGQENTGELFF. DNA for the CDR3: TGTGCCAGCAGCGTAGTGAGCATCGGCCAGGAGAACACCGGGGAGCTGTTTTTT.

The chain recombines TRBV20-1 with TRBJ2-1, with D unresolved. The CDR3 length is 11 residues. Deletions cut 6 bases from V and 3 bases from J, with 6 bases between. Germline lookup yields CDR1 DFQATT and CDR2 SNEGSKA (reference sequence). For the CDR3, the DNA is TGCAGTGCAGTAGACTACAATGAGCAGTTCTTC. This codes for CSAVDYNEQFF.

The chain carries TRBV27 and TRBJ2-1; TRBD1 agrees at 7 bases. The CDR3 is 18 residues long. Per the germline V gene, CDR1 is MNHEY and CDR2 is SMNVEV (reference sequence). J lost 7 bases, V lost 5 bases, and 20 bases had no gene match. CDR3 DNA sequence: TGTGCCAGCAGTCCACGCTCACAGACAGGGAAACTGGAAAATGAGCAGTTCTTC. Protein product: CASSPRSQTGKLENEQFF.

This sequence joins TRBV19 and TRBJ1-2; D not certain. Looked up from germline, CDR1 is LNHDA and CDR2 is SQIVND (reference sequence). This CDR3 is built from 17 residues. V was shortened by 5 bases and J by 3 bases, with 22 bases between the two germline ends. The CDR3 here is CASSPHSLKAGDYGYTF. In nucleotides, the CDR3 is TGTGCCAGTAGTCCTCACAGTTTGAAGGCCGGGGACTATGGCTACACCTTC.

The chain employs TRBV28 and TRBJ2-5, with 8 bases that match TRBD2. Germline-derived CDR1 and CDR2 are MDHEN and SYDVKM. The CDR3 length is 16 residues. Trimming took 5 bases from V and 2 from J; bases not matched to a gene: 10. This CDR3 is CASSPGGSGGQETQYF. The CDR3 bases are TGTGCCAGCAGTCCCGGGGGGAGCGGGGGACAAGAGACCCAGTACTTC.

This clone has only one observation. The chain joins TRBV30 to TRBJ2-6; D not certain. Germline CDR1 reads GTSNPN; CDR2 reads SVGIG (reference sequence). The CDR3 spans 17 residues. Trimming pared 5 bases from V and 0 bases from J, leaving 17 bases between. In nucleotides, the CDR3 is TGTGCCTGGTCCAGCCGGGTCCTCAACTCTGGGGCCAACGTCCTGACTTTC. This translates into CAWSSRVLNSGANVLTF. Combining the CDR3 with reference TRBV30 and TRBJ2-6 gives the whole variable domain SQTIHQWPATLVQPVGSPLSLECTVEGTSNPNLYWYRQAAGRGLQLLFYSVGIGQISSEVPQNLSASRPQDRQFILSSKKLLLSDSGFYLCAWSSRVLNSGANVLTFGAGSRLTVL.

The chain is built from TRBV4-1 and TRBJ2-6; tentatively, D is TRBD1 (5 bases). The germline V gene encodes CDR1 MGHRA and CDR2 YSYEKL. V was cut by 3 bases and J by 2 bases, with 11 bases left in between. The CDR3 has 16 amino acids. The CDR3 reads CASSHAGLTGANVLTF. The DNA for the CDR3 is TGCGCCAGCAGCCACGCAGGGTTAACTGGGGCCAACGTCCTGACTTTC.

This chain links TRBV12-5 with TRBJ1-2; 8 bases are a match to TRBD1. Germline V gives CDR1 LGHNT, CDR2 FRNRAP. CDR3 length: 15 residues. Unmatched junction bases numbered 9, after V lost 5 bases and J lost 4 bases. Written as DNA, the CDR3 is TGTGCTAGTGGTAGAACAGGGGGAGGGCCCTATGGCTACACCTTC. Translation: CASGRTGGGPYGYTF. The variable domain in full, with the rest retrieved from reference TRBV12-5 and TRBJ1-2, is DARVTQTPRHKVTEMGQEVTMRCQPILGHNTVFWYRQTMMQGLELLAYFRNRAPLDDSGMPKDRFSAEMPDATLATLKIQPSEPRDSAVYFCASGRTGGGPYGYTFGSGTRLTVV.

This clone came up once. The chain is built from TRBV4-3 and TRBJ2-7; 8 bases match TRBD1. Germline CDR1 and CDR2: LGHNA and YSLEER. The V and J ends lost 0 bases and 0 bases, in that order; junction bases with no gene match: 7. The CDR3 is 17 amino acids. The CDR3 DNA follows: TGCGCCAGCAGCCAAGATGAGGGACAGGAAGGCTCCTACGAGCAGTACTTC. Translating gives CASSQDEGQEGSYEQYF.

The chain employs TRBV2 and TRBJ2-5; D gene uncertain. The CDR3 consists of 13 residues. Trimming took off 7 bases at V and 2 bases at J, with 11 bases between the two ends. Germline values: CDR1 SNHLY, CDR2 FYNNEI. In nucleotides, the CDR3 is TGTGCCAGCACAGGAAACCATCAAGAGACCCAGTACTTC. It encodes CASTGNHQETQYF.